These T cell receptor beta chains were read from a single sample in a study of CD8 T cells in Susac syndrome. TCRdb fed the immunoSEQ multiplex PCR reads into MiXCR, producing one record per CDR3 protein. Counted here are about 140,000 distinct CDR3 sequences, around 94% occurring once; the ten biggest clones make up over 0.07%. Sequenced material: CD4+ T cells from PBMCs. Receptor source: a human donor in good health. Each CDR3 is given with its conserved first and last residue. A D gene is named only where the DNA matches it firmly. Part of the rows lack a size; the others show once, few, many or a class for expanded clones.

TRBV7-9	TRBJ1-4	TRBD1	NA	TGTGCCAGCAGCCCAGCGGGGACAGGGAGTGAAAAACTGTTTTTT	CASSPAGTGSEKLFF
TRBV20-1	TRBJ1-5	TRBD1	NA	TGCAGTGCTAGTCGTGGACAGGTCAATCAGCCCCAGCATTTT	CSASRGQVNQPQHF
TRBV6-6	TRBJ1-2	TRBD1	NA	TGTGCCAGCAGTTACTCCCAGGGGGCCTATGGCTACACCTTC	CASSYSQGAYGYTF
TRBV20-1	TRBJ2-5	NA	NA	TGCAGTGCTAGAAAGACCCCATTTGAGACCCAGTACTTC	CSARKTPFETQYF
TRBV20-1	TRBJ2-7	TRBD2	NA	TGCAGTGCTAGCGGGAGGGCCCCAGACGAGCAGTACTTC	CSASGRAPDEQYF
TRBV18	TRBJ2-3	NA	NA	TGTGCCAGCTCACCACCGAACGGGCGCACAGATACGCAGTATTTT	CASSPPNGRTDTQYF
TRBV20-1	TRBJ2-4	NA	few	TGCAGTGCTCGACCAGTGAAAAAAAACATTCAGTACTTC	CSARPVKKNIQYF
TRBV30	TRBJ2-2	NA	NA	TGTGCCTGGAGTGTACAAGTGACCGGGGAGCTGTTTTTT	CAWSVQVTGELFF
TRBV28	TRBJ2-5	NA	NA	TGTGCCAGCAGTTTGGCGCGTCAGTTGGGAATGACCCAGTACTTC	CASSLARQLGMTQYF
TRBV3-1	TRBJ2-3	NA	NA	TGTGCCAGCAGCCAGTACGCAGATACGCAGTATTTT	CASSQYADTQYF
TRBV30	TRBJ2-7	NA	NA	TGTGCCTGGAGTGTGCAGGGGTCCTACGAGCAGTACTTC	CAWSVQGSYEQYF
TRBV18	TRBJ2-7	TRBD1	NA	TGTGCCAGCTCACCGGGACAGGTTCCCAACGAGCAGTACTTC	CASSPGQVPNEQYF
TRBV5-1	TRBJ2-2	TRBD1	NA	TGCGCCAGCAGCTCGGGACAGGGGTTCGACACCGGGGAGCTGTTTTTT	CASSSGQGFDTGELFF
TRBV15	TRBJ2-1	NA	NA	TGTGCCACCAGCAGACACCTGACGGCAGATGAGCAGTTCTTC	CATSRHLTADEQFF
TRBV12-3/TRBV12-4	TRBJ1-1	NA	NA	TGTGCCAGCAGTTTAGTTACCGGACCGACGAACACTGAAGCTTTCTTT	CASSLVTGPTNTEAFF
TRBV30	TRBJ2-3	NA	once	TGTGCCTGGAGGGCGGGTCTGGAGACGCAGTATTTT	CAWRAGLETQYF
TRBV10-3	TRBJ2-2	NA	NA	TGTGCCATCAGTGAGTGGGGACTCTCCACCGGGGAGCTGTTTTTT	CAISEWGLSTGELFF
TRBV11-2	TRBJ1-1	NA	NA	TGTGCCAGCAGCTTCAACAGGAATACGAACACTGAAGCTTTCTTT	CASSFNRNTNTEAFF
TRBV30	TRBJ2-7	TRBD1	NA	TGTGCCTGGAGCGGGACAGGGGTCTACGAGCAGTACTTC	CAWSGTGVYEQYF
TRBV3-1	TRBJ1-1	NA	NA	TGTGCCAGCAGCCTCCAGATGAACACTGAAGCTTTCTTT	CASSLQMNTEAFF
TRBV20-1	TRBJ2-5	TRBD2	NA	TGCAGTGCTAGCGGACTAGCGGGAGAAGAGACCCAGTACTTC	CSASGLAGEETQYF
TRBV7-9	TRBJ2-5	TRBD1	once	TGTGCCAGCAGCCCCTCGGGACAGTCACAAGAGACCCAGTACTTC	CASSPSGQSQETQYF
TRBV2	TRBJ1-4	NA	NA	TGTGCCAGCAGTGAAACGGCAGTTCCTAATGAAAAACTGTTTTTT	CASSETAVPNEKLFF
TRBV3-1	TRBJ2-7	NA	NA	TGTGCCAGCAGCCAAAGGTCCCTTACCTACGAGCAGTACTTC	CASSQRSLTYEQYF
TRBV19	TRBJ2-7	NA	NA	TGTGCCAGTAGTATCAAGCGTAACTCCTACGAGCAGTACTTC	CASSIKRNSYEQYF
TRBV4-2	TRBJ2-2	NA	NA	TGTGCCAGCAGCCGCTCGAGCACCGGGGAGCTGTTTTTT	CASSRSSTGELFF
TRBV7-9	TRBJ2-5	TRBD2	NA	TGTGCCAGCAGCCCGGGCTACACGGGAGGGATCGAGACCCAGTACTTC	CASSPGYTGGIETQYF
TRBV27	TRBJ2-2	NA	NA	TGTGCCAGCAGTTTATCGCGCCCCGGGGAGCTGTTTTTT	CASSLSRPGELFF
TRBV20-1	TRBJ2-3	NA	NA	TGCAGTGCCACGACTGCGGGATTCACAGATACGCAGTATTTT	CSATTAGFTDTQYF
TRBV19	TRBJ2-7	TRBD2	NA	TGTGCCAGTAGTATGGCAAGCGGGGGTACCTACGAGCAGTACTTC	CASSMASGGTYEQYF
TRBV28	TRBJ2-1	NA	NA	TGTGCCAGCAAAGACAATGAGCAGTTCTTC	CASKDNEQFF
TRBV20-1	TRBJ2-7	TRBD1	NA	TGCAGTGCCACGGGACAGCTTTCCTACGAGCAGTACTTC	CSATGQLSYEQYF
TRBV12-3/TRBV12-4	TRBJ2-3	NA	NA	TGTGCCAGCAGTTTGAAACTTAAGTTCGGTCCTCTCACAGATACGCAGTATTTT	CASSLKLKFGPLTDTQYF
TRBV30	TRBJ2-2	TRBD1	NA	TGTGCCTGGAAGGGAAACAGGGGGCGTCCCGGGGAGCTGTTTTTT	CAWKGNRGRPGELFF
TRBV6-5	TRBJ2-7	TRBD1	NA	TGTGCCAGCAGCGGGTCGGGACAGGGAACCTACGAGCAGTACTTC	CASSGSGQGTYEQYF
TRBV30	TRBJ1-3	NA	NA	TGTGCCTGGAGTGTACTGTCCGGAAACACCATATATTTT	CAWSVLSGNTIYF
TRBV5-1	TRBJ2-1	TRBD2	NA	TGCGCCAGCAGCTCCGACGGACTAGCAATATACAATGAGCAGTTCTTC	CASSSDGLAIYNEQFF
TRBV19	TRBJ2-1	TRBD2	NA	TGTGCCAGTAGTATGGGGAGGGGCGCGGAACAGTTCTTC	CASSMGRGAEQFF
TRBV29-1	TRBJ2-1	NA	NA	TGCAGCGTCCCCCTTTGGGGTGGGGGGACTAATGAGCAGTTCTTC	CSVPLWGGGTNEQFF
TRBV7-2	TRBJ1-6	TRBD1	NA	TGTGCCAGCAGCCCAAGGGGACAGGGAAATTCACCCCTCCACTTT	CASSPRGQGNSPLHF